These T cell receptor beta chains were read from a single sample in a study of CD8+ T cells in alopecia areata. The assay was immunoSEQ multiplex PCR, and TCRdb's table has in-frame clones only and misses some. This table holds about 120,000 clones, about 50% found once. The specimen comprised CD4+ T cells sorted from blood, sampled at week 4, from a patient treated with tofacitinib. The receptors come from a human donor with alopecia areata. Each CDR3 is given with its conserved first and last residue. A D gene is named only where the DNA matches it firmly. Rows may omit the clone size; those that give it use once, few, many or a size class.

TRBV29-1	TRBJ1-5	once	TRBD1	CSVGTGGSNQPQHF	TGCAGCGTGGGGACAGGGGGTAGCAATCAGCCCCAGCATTTT
TRBV30	TRBJ1-4	few	TRBD1	CAWDRGFATNEKLFF	TGTGCCTGGGACAGGGGGTTTGCAACTAATGAAAAACTGTTTTTT
TRBV6-1	TRBJ2-3	-	-	CASSSGTNTDTQYF	TGTGCCAGCAGCTCCGGGACCAACACAGATACGCAGTATTTT
TRBV5-1	TRBJ2-1	once	-	CASRGLKSYNEQFF	TGCGCCAGCAGGGGACTTAAATCCTACAATGAGCAGTTCTTC
TRBV2	TRBJ1-5	few	TRBD1	CASRRTGDGNQPQHF	TGTGCCAGCAGACGGACAGGGGATGGCAATCAGCCCCAGCATTTT
TRBV4-1	TRBJ2-2	few	TRBD2	CASSRWTSGRAGELFF	TGCGCCAGCAGCCGCTGGACTAGCGGGAGAGCCGGGGAGCTGTTTTTT
TRBV30	TRBJ2-1	few	-	CAWSGDRLAYNEQFF	TGTGCCTGGAGTGGAGACAGGCTGGCCTACAATGAGCAGTTCTTC
TRBV5-1	TRBJ2-5	-	-	CASSLAVQVAETQYF	TGCGCCAGCAGCTTGGCCGTCCAGGTTGCAGAGACCCAGTACTTC
TRBV7-6	TRBJ2-3	-	TRBD2	CSSRDYQHTQYF	TGTTCCTCCAGGGACTACCAGCATACGCAGTATTTT
TRBV29-1	TRBJ2-7	-	-	CSVVHSGSSYEQYF	TGCAGCGTTGTTCACTCGGGGAGCTCCTACGAGCAGTACTTC
TRBV29-1	TRBJ1-1	-	-	CSVETGLGTEAFF	TGCAGCGTTGAAACGGGGTTGGGCACTGAAGCTTTCTTT
TRBV29-1	TRBJ2-7	-	TRBD2	CSVVWEGEIF	TGCAGCGTCGTTTGGGAGGGCGAGATCTTC
TRBV29-1	TRBJ2-6	-	-	CSVEEGRRTGANVLTF	TGCAGCGTTGAAGAGGGACGGAGGACTGGGGCCAACGTCCTGACTTTC
TRBV4-2	TRBJ2-1	-	-	CASSQEVSSSYNEQFF	TGTGCCAGCAGCCAAGAGGTCTCCAGCTCCTACAATGAGCAGTTCTTC
TRBV30	TRBJ1-2	-	-	CAGTAGNYGYTF	TGTGCCGGAACGGCAGGGAACTATGGCTACACCTTC
TRBV6-1	TRBJ1-2	few	-	CASSVADSYGYTF	TGTGCCAGCAGTGTCGCAGACTCCTATGGCTACACCTTC
TRBV29-1	TRBJ2-3	-	-	CSAARSEDRDTQYF	TGCAGCGCTGCCCGCAGCGAAGACAGAGATACGCAGTATTTT
TRBV2	TRBJ2-3	-	-	CASRRDILKTDTQYF	TGTGCCAGCCGCCGGGACATCCTAAAAACAGATACGCAGTATTTT
TRBV5-4	TRBJ1-5	few	-	CASSQWGQPQHF	TGTGCCAGCAGTCAGTGGGGACAGCCCCAGCATTTT
TRBV30	TRBJ2-1	-	-	CAWSVWAGRNEQFF	TGTGCCTGGAGTGTATGGGCAGGGAGGAATGAGCAGTTCTTC
TRBV30	TRBJ1-2	-	-	CAWSSPPRGYGYTF	TGTGCCTGGAGTTCCCCGCCGCGGGGCTATGGCTACACCTTC
TRBV9	TRBJ1-1	few	-	CASSVGPGTEAFF	TGTGCCAGCAGCGTAGGTCCGGGAACTGAAGCTTTCTTT
TRBV29-1	TRBJ2-2	-	TRBD2	CSVYLAGGDTGELFF	TGCAGCGTATATCTAGCGGGGGGCGACACCGGGGAGCTGTTTTTT
TRBV29-1	TRBJ1-1	-	-	CSAREAEAFF	TGCAGCGCACGGGAGGCTGAAGCTTTCTTT
TRBV7-9	TRBJ1-3	-	-	CASATDRGSGNTIYF	TGTGCCAGCGCCACCGATCGGGGATCCGGAAACACCATATATTTT
TRBV30	TRBJ1-1	-	-	CAWMAGTPGQGEAFF	TGTGCCTGGATGGCCGGGACACCCGGGCAGGGTGAAGCTTTCTTT
TRBV7-9	TRBJ1-5	-	-	CASTQWGGSNQPQHF	TGTGCCAGCACACAATGGGGGGGAAGCAATCAGCCCCAGCATTTT
TRBV7-9	TRBJ1-1	-	-	CASSLSNLNTEAFF	TGTGCCAGCAGCTTATCAAACTTGAACACTGAAGCTTTCTTT
TRBV30	TRBJ2-7	-	-	CAWSGGSYEQYF	TGTGCCTGGAGCGGAGGCTCCTACGAGCAGTACTTC
TRBV7-3	TRBJ1-5	once	-	CASSRDGNQPQHF	TGTGCCAGCAGCCGGGACGGCAATCAGCCCCAGCATTTT
TRBV29-1	TRBJ2-3	few	-	CSVGTPRITDTQYF	TGCAGCGTCGGGACTCCGCGAATCACAGATACGCAGTATTTT
TRBV7-9	TRBJ1-2	few	TRBD1	CASSLGDSRSYGYTF	TGTGCCAGCAGCTTAGGGGACAGTCGCTCCTATGGCTACACCTTC
TRBV5-1	TRBJ2-7	-	TRBD1	CASSLGRTGFTSYEQYF	TGCGCCAGCAGCTTGGGGAGGACAGGTTTTACCTCCTACGAGCAGTACTTC